This entry lists 14 T cell receptor beta chains sequenced from one sample in a study of spatial heterogeneity in lung cancer. Points from the study as a whole: Tumors with more nonsynonymous mutations had more expanded intratumoral alpha and beta TCRs.

TCRdb ran MiXCR on the 5' RACE reads and lists one entry per CDR3 protein. The profile shows 8,000 to 10,000 distinct CDR3 sequences, roughly an eighth of them singletons. No antigen has been assigned to these receptors. Regarding time point: sample taken at primary tumor resection. The starting material was lung tumor tissue, obtained at surgery. The receptors shown here come from a male donor with early-stage non-small cell lung cancer.

This clonotype showed up many times. J is TRBJ2-1 and V is TRBV24-1; D is tentatively TRBD1 or TRBD2 (6 bases each). Germline lookup yields CDR1 KGHDR and CDR2 SFDVKD. The germline V and J ends were trimmed by 5 bases and 1 base, with 17 bases remaining between them. The CDR3 has 17 residues. CDR3 DNA sequence: TGTGCCACCAGTGCCCTAGATCAGGGGACTTCCTACAATGAGCAGTTCTTC. Its protein is CATSALDQGTSYNEQFF.

The table lists this clonotype with a few counts. The chain couples TRBV27 to TRBJ1-1, with D unclear. The CDR3 is 14 residues long. The germline gives CDR1 MNHEY, CDR2 SMNVEV (reference sequence). V shed 3 bases and J shed 5 bases, with 13 bases lying between them. The CDR3 DNA follows: TGTGCCAGCAGTTTCGGGGTTGGAGTAACTGAAGCTTTCTTT. It translates to CASSFGVGVTEAFF.

This clonotype was picked up many times. The rearrangement uses TRBV18 and TRBJ2-2; D possibly corresponds to TRBD1 (5 bases). Trimming removed 3 bases at V and 14 bases at J, with 10 bases between. The CDR3 contains 11 residues. CDR1 and CDR2 (germline): KGHSH, LQKENI. CDR3 protein: CASSPTGFLFF. In nucleotides, the CDR3 is TGTGCCAGCTCACCCACAGGTTTCCTGTTTTTT. Filled out from reference TRBV18 and TRBJ2-2, the complete variable domain reads NAGVMQNPRHLVRRRGQEARLRCSPMKGHSHVYWYRQLPEEGLKFMVYLQKENIIDESGMPKERFSAEFPKEGPSILRIQQVVRGDSAAYFCASSPTGFLFFGEGSRLTVL.

In this sample, this clonotype is medium-sized. The gene calls are TRBV27 and TRBJ2-1; 8 bases are a match to TRBD1. This CDR3 is built from 14 residues. Per the germline V gene, CDR1 is MNHEY and CDR2 is SMNVEV (reference sequence). Trimming at V came to 3 bases and at J to 10 bases, leaving 8 bases not matched to a gene. The CDR3: CASSFRGLAMEQFF. CDR3 nucleotide sequence: TGTGCCAGCAGTTTCAGGGGGCTCGCTATGGAGCAGTTCTTC.

In its sample, this clonotype was seen many times. The chain is built from TRBV7-6 and TRBJ2-7; possibly TRBD1 for D (6 bases). Looked up from germline, CDR1 is SGHVS and CDR2 is FNYEAQ. The CDR3 loop spans 14 amino acids. The germline V and J ends were trimmed by 2 bases and 4 bases, with 12 bases remaining between them. The CDR3 loop is CASSLMGAGYEQYF. The CDR3 bases are TGTGCCAGCAGCTTAATGGGGGCAGGGTACGAGCAGTACTTC.

The chain recombines TRBV2 with TRBJ2-7; 7 bases are shared with TRBD1. Germline CDR1 SNHLY, CDR2 FYNNEI. The CDR3 is made up of 12 amino acids. J lost 10 bases, V lost 4 bases, and 7 bases had no gene match. This CDR3 is CASSVARDSQYF. The DNA of the CDR3 is TGTGCCAGCAGTGTTGCCAGGGACAGCCAGTACTTC.

The sample holds many counts of this clonotype. This rearrangement joins TRBV27 to TRBJ2-3; a weak D match, TRBD1 (5 bases). This CDR3 comprises 14 residues. The germline V and J ends were trimmed by 5 bases and 4 bases, with 13 bases remaining between them. Germline V CDR1 and CDR2: MNHEY, SMNVEV (reference sequence). CDR3 loop: CASSPAAGSDTQYF. DNA for the CDR3: TGTGCCAGCAGTCCCGCCGCAGGGTCAGATACGCAGTATTTT.

This clonotype is labeled medium-sized. The chain employs TRBV29-1 and TRBJ1-1; 7 positions match TRBD1. CDR3 length equals 13 residues. V shed 4 bases, J shed 1 base, and the junction held 3 bases outside the gene matches. Germline CDR1 is SQVTM and CDR2 is ANQGSEA. The CDR3 protein is CSVVRDRNTEAFF. CDR3 coding DNA: TGCAGCGTTGTGCGGGACAGGAACACTGAAGCTTTCTTT.

This clonotype has ten or more counts. J is TRBJ1-1 and V is TRBV29-1; no reliable D call. The germline CDR1 and CDR2 sequences are SQVTM and ANQGSEA. This CDR3 has 12 amino acids. The V end was cut by 4 bases, the J end by 1 base, with 7 bases between. The CDR3 spells CSVVGENTEAFF. CDR3 DNA: TGCAGCGTTGTTGGGGAGAACACTGAAGCTTTCTTT.

Ten or more counts support this clonotype. The rearrangement joins TRBV11-3 to TRBJ2-7; 9 bases are shared with TRBD1. The trim removed 5 bases at V and 3 bases at J, leaving 11 bases unmatched. CDR1 is SGHNT, CDR2 YENEEA, per germline. The CDR3 consists of 16 residues. Written as DNA, the CDR3 is TGTGCCAGCAGCCCGAACCTAGGGACAGGGATCTACGAGCAGTACTTC. Its translation is CASSPNLGTGIYEQYF.

This clonotype has a count of ten or more. The chain combines TRBV20-1 with TRBJ2-5, with 11 bases matching TRBD2. Germline CDR1 and CDR2: DFQATT and SNEGSKA (reference sequence). This CDR3 comprises 17 residues. Trimming at V came to 3 bases and at J to 1 base, leaving 10 bases not matched to a gene. As DNA, the CDR3 is TGCAGTGCTAGTGTTACTAGCGGGAGAGCTTTCCAAGAGACCCAGTACTTC. Its translation is CSASVTSGRAFQETQYF.

The sample holds many counts of this clonotype. This chain uses TRBV23-1 with TRBJ1-1, with 7 bases fitting TRBD1. TRBV23-1 carries the ORF label, with uncertain function. The V and J ends lost 9 bases and 4 bases, in that order; junction bases with no gene match: 11. The CDR3 totals 14 residues. The CDR3: CARRIKGAITEAFF. In DNA, the CDR3 is TGCGCCAGACGGATAAAGGGGGCTATCACTGAAGCTTTCTTT.

This clonotype was seen just once. The chain carries TRBV6-1 and TRBJ2-3; 8 positions match TRBD2. V trimming: 6 bases; J trimming: 6 bases; junction bases outside the gene matches: 11. CDR3 length: 15 residues. Germline V gene lookup returns CDR1 MNHNS and CDR2 SASEGT. Here the CDR3 reads CASSLREGGVDTQYF. The CDR3 DNA reads as TGTGCCAGCAGCCTCCGGGAGGGGGGCGTGGATACGCAGTATTTT.

This clonotype was observed many times. V is TRBV6-2 or TRBV6-3 and J is TRBJ2-2; 7 nucleotides agree with TRBD2. The germline gives CDR1 MNHEY, CDR2 SVGEGT. The CDR3 length is 14 residues. V trimming: 7 bases; J trimming: 5 bases; junction bases outside the gene matches: 7. The CDR3 DNA is TGTGCCAGCATGGCGGGAGAATTGACCGGGGAGCTGTTTTTT. Its protein is CASMAGELTGELFF.